The present entry profiles one TCR beta chain with its context. This clonotype qualifies as medium-sized (0.01 to 0.1%). The antigen it binds to is not known. Base qualities are not provided; no much larger clone lies one nucleotide away. The trim is 1 base for V and 6 bases for J, with a gap of 9 bases between the germline ends. CDR1 is given as LGHDT and CDR2 as YNNKEL, both from the germline V gene (reference sequence). The CDR3 contains 14 residues, cysteine and phenylalanine counted. Just CDR3 DNA is preserved here, 42 bases in frame from base 1. This sample was taken from a study of spatial heterogeneity in lung cancer (dated by TCRdb to between 2019 and 2020). Some background on the complete study: Beta-chain transcripts were consistently detected in greater numbers than alpha-chain transcripts, which likely reflects a higher abundance of beta-chain transcripts. TCR transcript counts in tumor regions correlated strongly with a T cell transcriptional module score from matched bulk RNA-seq. Nonsynonymous mutation counts, determined by whole-exome sequencing of tumor tissue, were related to features of the TCR repertoire. At surgery, about 210 tumor regions, around 67 matched nontumor lung samples and more than 50 PBMC samples were TCR-sequenced for both alpha and beta chains. TCR alpha and beta repertoires were quantitatively compared across multiple tumor regions, matched nontumor lung and blood in non-small cell lung cancer. In the raw uncorrected reads, each unique combination of TCR and UMI appeared on average more than ten times.

The label giving this sample's time point can be read as: sample taken at primary tumor resection. The donors were 65 to 85 patients from the lung TRACERx cohort who had early-stage, untreated non-small cell lung cancer. Whole RNA extracted from tumor and nontumor lung tissue, or from cryopreserved PBMC samples, was used for TCR sequencing without cell sorting. Patients were selected for TCR sequencing only if sufficient RNA was available from at least two tumor regions. A lung pathologist reviewed the tumor and adjacent nontumor lung specimens before the specimens were selected. Libraries came from 5' RACE. The listed sequencing device is NextSeq 500. The TCR library protocol attached a unique molecular identifier to each TCR cDNA molecule to allow correction of PCR and sequencing errors. Per the original workflow: Decombinator tools were used for TCR identification, UMI-based error correction and CDR3 extraction. TCRs above a frequency of 2 per 1,000, corresponding to the top 1% of the tumor frequency distribution, were defined as expanded. Expanded tumor TCRs statistically deemed absent (corrected P<0.05) from at least one tumor region were classed as regional, and all other expanded tumor TCRs were classed as ubiquitous. Renyi diversity was computed with the R vegan package after each repertoire had been subsampled 100 times to 5,000 TCRs. CDR3 similarity networks were built from amino acid triplet string-kernel similarity, with CDR3s being connected when pairwise similarity was above 0.82. TCRdb reanalyzed the raw reads on its own, using fastp at Q25 for trimming and MiXCR for clone calling, and kept in-frame beta chains. Under each unique CDR3 protein, matching rows form one entry showing the most common genes and DNA. The V and J calls shown here were made by TCRdb, not taken from the authors' results. The sample data list 5,500 to 6,000 distinct CDR3 sequences, and under 20% of these were observed just once. The top ten constitute roughly 14% of the sample.

Study-wide conclusions, independent of this receptor: TCR-seq coverage of tumor T cells was estimated at only around 7% for alpha chains and roughly 13% for beta chains. A correlation was observed between the number of expanded intratumoral alpha and beta TCRs and the tumor nonsynonymous mutation count. Counts of ubiquitous and regional expanded TCRs were found to correlate with counts of ubiquitous and regional nonsynonymous mutations, respectively. Confirming at a functional level the hypothesis that regional TCRs recognize regional mutations was considered to require additional single-cell paired TCR alpha and beta sequencing.

The V and J segments used are TRBV3-1 and TRBJ1-4, with no reliable assignment of the D segment. Sequencing was performed on lung tumor tissue, taken at surgery. This sequence originates from a male donor with early-stage non-small cell lung cancer. The CDR3 protein is CASSQGRIDEKLFF. The DNA is TGTGCCAGCAGCCAAGGCAGGATCGATGAAAAACTGTTTTTT. With all but the CDR3 taken from the reference TRBV3-1 and TRBJ1-4 genes, the full variable domain is: DTAVSQTPKYLVTQMGNDKSIKCEQNLGHDTMYWYKQDSKKFLKIMFSYNNKELIINETVPNRFSPKSPDKAHLNLHINSLELGDSAVYFCASSQGRIDEKLFFGSGTQLSVL.